This T cell receptor (beta chain) was retrieved from a study of response to subunit inactivated influenza vaccine. Trimming pared 1 base from V and 8 bases from J, leaving 15 bases between. There are 14 residues in the CDR3. CDR1 is LGHDT, CDR2 YNNKEL, per germline (reference sequence). TCRdb used MiXCR to reprocess the RT-PCR reads, holding one entry per CDR3 protein. The sample includes a few hundred thousand distinct CDR3 sequences, around 10% seen only once; the top ten take 8% to 13%. This clonotype was seen more than once but under ten times. This sample also appeared in a second study, on T cells expressing NK-cell markers. That paper adds: Scientists made TCR beta cDNA using 5'RACE template switching with UMIs. Underlying the TCR beta repertoires were sorted CD3+CD56+NKG2C+, CD3+CD56+NKG2C- and CD3+CD56-NKG2C+ T cells. Most of the eight sequenced donors were HCMV-seropositive; one was seronegative. Dominant NKG2C+ clonotypes accounted for roughly 1.0-7.0% of CD8+ T cells in 5 to 7 donors. A few donors' CD3+CD56-NKG2C+ cells were dominated by the same clonotypes.

This chain connects TRBV3-1 to TRBJ2-7; TRBD1 or TRBD2 may be the D gene (5 bases each). The clonotype comes from a man aged 45-60 years who received an inactivated influenza vaccine. This material consisted of PBMCs from blood, taken on the day of vaccination. The CDR3 spells CASSQAGTGSQQYF. CDR3 nucleotides: TGTGCCAGCAGCCAAGCTGGGACGGGCTCACAGCAGTACTTC.